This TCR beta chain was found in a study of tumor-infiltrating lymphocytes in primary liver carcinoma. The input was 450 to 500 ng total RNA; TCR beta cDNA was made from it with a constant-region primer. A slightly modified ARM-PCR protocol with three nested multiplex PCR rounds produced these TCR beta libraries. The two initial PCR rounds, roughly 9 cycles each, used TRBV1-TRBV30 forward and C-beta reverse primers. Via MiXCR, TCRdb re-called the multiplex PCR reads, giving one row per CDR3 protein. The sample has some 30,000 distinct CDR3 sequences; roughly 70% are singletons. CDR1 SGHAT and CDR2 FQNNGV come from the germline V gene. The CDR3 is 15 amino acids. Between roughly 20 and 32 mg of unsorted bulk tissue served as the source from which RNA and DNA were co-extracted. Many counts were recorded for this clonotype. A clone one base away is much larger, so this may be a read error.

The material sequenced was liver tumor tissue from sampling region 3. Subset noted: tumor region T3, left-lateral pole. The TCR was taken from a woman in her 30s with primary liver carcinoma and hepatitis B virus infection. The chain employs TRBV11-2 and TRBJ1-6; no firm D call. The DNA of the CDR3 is TGTGCCAACAGCTTAGAAGTGGCAGCTATCTCACCCCTCCACTTT. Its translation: CANSLEVAAISPLHF.